These 2 T cell receptor beta chains originate from one sample sequenced in a study of blood T cell repertoires in COVID-19. The assay was immunoSEQ multiplex PCR, and TCRdb's table has in-frame clones only and misses some. The sample yields around 200,000 clones, around 86% seen once. Sequencing was done on a sample of PBMCs or T cells enriched from blood (not recorded which). These receptors were taken from a woman aged 40 to 50 with acute COVID-19.

This clone occurred a few times. The chain is built from TRBV5-6 and TRBJ2-7; D might be TRBD2 (6 bases). With 4 bases removed from V and 2 bases from J, the gap between germline ends came to 19 bases. The CDR3 contains 16 residues. The germline V gene has CDR1 SGHDT and CDR2 YYEEEE. In nucleotides, the CDR3 is TGTGCCAGCAGCGCCTCTAGCGAGTTTTGGACCTACGAGCAGTACTTC. As protein: CASSASSEFWTYEQYF.

Note on this clone: This specimen includes other DNA sequences encoding the same CDR3. CDR3 nucleotide sequence: TGTGCCAGCAGTCCGGGAGGGAGCAATCAGCCCCAGCATTTT. This gives the protein CASSPGGSNQPQHF. The rearrangement links TRBV9 to TRBJ1-5; D unclear. Trimming took off 5 bases at V and 1 base at J, with 10 bases between the two ends. The CDR3 extends over 14 amino acids. Germline CDR1 is SGDLS and CDR2 is YYNGEE.